Shown below are 11 T cell receptor beta chains from a single sample sequenced in a study of T cells in Graves' hyperthyroidism and ophthalmopathy. RNA transcripts yielded amplified TCR beta CDR3 regions. A first-round RT-PCR of the TCR CDR3 used the HTBI primer set. TCRdb ran MiXCR on the multiplex PCR reads and lists one entry per CDR3 protein. In the table there are under 350,000 distinct CDR3 sequences, roughly 20% of which are singletons. The sample consisted of blood. Source of these receptors: a woman between 45 and 60 years old with Graves' hyperthyroidism.

This clonotype was seen more than once but under ten times. This chain joins TRBV11-2 and TRBJ2-5, with 11 bases identical to TRBD2. Trimming cost V 5 bases and J 4 bases; bases outside gene matches: 12. The CDR3 covers 17 residues. Germline lookup yields CDR1 SGHAT and CDR2 FQNNGV. Here the CDR3 DNA reads TGTGCCAGCAGCCCCGCACCCTTAGCGGGAGGGAGAGAGACCCAGTACTTC. It translates to CASSPAPLAGGRETQYF.

The chain has TRBV7-9 and TRBJ1-3; D gene ambiguous. The ends were cut back, 3 bases at V and 4 bases at J, with 19 bases in the middle. This CDR3 contains 17 residues. Per germline, CDR1 SEHNR and CDR2 FQNEAQ (reference sequence). The CDR3 region has the DNA TGTGCCAGCAGCTTCCCCCTCGGCGGGCTAGGGGGAAACACCATATATTTT. Translating it yields CASSFPLGGLGGNTIYF.

This clonotype came up many times. V and J are TRBV3-1 and TRBJ1-1; 11 nucleotides line up with TRBD1. J was trimmed by 2 bases and V by 0 bases; bases with no gene match: 11. This CDR3 region has 19 residues. Germline-derived CDR1 and CDR2 are LGHDT and YNNKEL (reference sequence). CDR3 nucleotides: TGTGCCAGCAGCCAAGATTCAGGAGGACAGGGGGCAGGTAACACTGAAGCTTTCTTT. As protein: CASSQDSGGQGAGNTEAFF.

The chain joins TRBV13 to TRBJ1-2; 7 bases agree with TRBD1. J lost 4 bases, V lost 5 bases, and 7 bases had no gene match. CDR3 size: 14 residues. Germline V gives CDR1 PRHDT, CDR2 FYEKMQ (reference sequence). The CDR3 nucleotides read TGTGCCAGCAGCAACAGACAGGGTGGCTATGGCTACACCTTC. Translation: CASSNRQGGYGYTF.

In this sample, this clonotype turned up a few times. DNA of the CDR3: TGTGCCAGCAGCTTAGGTAGGGGTCTTTCACCCCTCCACTTT. The encoded protein is CASSLGRGLSPLHF. The J gene is TRBJ1-6, the V gene TRBV13, with D perhaps TRBD1 (5 bases). V shed 0 bases and J shed 9 bases, with 9 bases lying between them. The V gene's germline CDR1 is PRHDT and CDR2 FYEKMQ (reference sequence). This CDR3 spans 14 amino acids.

This clonotype appeared once. This may be a read error: a much more frequent sequence differs by one nucleotide. The rearrangement uses TRBV27 and TRBJ2-1; D may be TRBD2 (6 bases). The CDR3 loop spans 14 amino acids. CDR1 is MNHEY, CDR2 SMNVEV, per germline (reference sequence). Trimming removed 5 bases from V and 13 bases from J, with 21 bases in between. CDR3 region: CASSPTGGLRVQFF. Written as DNA, the CDR3 is TGTGCCAGCAGTCCCACTGGGGGACTTCGGGTCCAGTTCTTC.

This clonotype was found many times. The rearrangement links TRBV12-3 or TRBV12-4 to TRBJ2-2; TRBD1 matches 8 bases. The V segment lost 4 bases and the J segment 1 base; nucleotides outside the gene matches: 2. The CDR3 consists of 15 residues. CDR3 region: CASSSTGENTGELFF. CDR3 bases: TGTGCCAGCAGTTCGACAGGGGAGAACACCGGGGAGCTGTTTTTT.

The chain links TRBV15 to TRBJ2-2, with D perhaps matching TRBD1 (6 bases). From germline, CDR1 is LNHNV and CDR2 YYDKDF (reference sequence). Trimming took off 0 bases at V and 4 bases at J, with 15 bases between the two ends. The CDR3 extends over 17 amino acids. CDR3 bases: TGTGCCACCAGCAGAGATCGCCGGCAGGGGAGCACCGGGGAGCTGTTTTTT. Protein sequence: CATSRDRRQGSTGELFF.

This clonotype was observed at least ten times. The CDR3 region is CASSPSGSLTGELFF. The DNA for the CDR3 is TGTGCCAGCAGCCCCTCAGGGAGTCTCACCGGGGAGCTGTTTTTT. The rearrangement joins TRBV5-5 to TRBJ2-2; D assignment may be TRBD1 or TRBD2 (5 bases each). This CDR3 spans 15 amino acids. V was pared by 4 bases and J by 4 bases, with 14 bases between. Germline assignment: CDR1 SGHKS and CDR2 YYEKEE (reference sequence).

This clonotype has a count of ten or more. The chain joins TRBV7-2 to TRBJ2-3, with TRBD2 as a possible D gene (6 bases). V was trimmed by 0 bases and J by 5 bases, leaving 9 bases between them. In germline, CDR1 is SGHTA, CDR2 FQGNSA. CDR3 length: 14 amino acids. The CDR3, as DNA: TGTGCCAGCAGCTTAGCGGGGGGAATAGATACGCAGTATTTT. It yields the protein CASSLAGGIDTQYF.

The chain links TRBV2 to TRBJ2-4, with no clear D. Germline assignment: CDR1 SNHLY and CDR2 FYNNEI. The CDR3 is 13 amino acids. Trimming stripped 8 bases from V and 1 base from J, with 9 bases between. In DNA form, the CDR3 reads TGTGCCAGCGAGTTGGAGGCCAAAAACATTCAGTACTTC. Protein: CASELEAKNIQYF.